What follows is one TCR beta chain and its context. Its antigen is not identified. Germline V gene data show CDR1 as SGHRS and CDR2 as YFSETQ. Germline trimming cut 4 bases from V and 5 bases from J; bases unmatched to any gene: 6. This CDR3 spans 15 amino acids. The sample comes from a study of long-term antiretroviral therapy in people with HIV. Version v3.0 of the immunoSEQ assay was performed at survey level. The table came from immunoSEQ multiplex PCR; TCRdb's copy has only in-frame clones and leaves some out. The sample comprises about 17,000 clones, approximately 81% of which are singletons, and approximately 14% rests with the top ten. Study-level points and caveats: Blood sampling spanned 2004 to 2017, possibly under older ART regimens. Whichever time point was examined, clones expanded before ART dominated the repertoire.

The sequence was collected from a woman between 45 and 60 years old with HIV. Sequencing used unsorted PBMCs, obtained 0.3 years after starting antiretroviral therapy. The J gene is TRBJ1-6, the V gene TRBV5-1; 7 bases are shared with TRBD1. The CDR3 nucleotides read TGCGCCAGCAGCGGGGGCGACAGGGATAATTCACCCCTCCACTTT. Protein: CASSGGDRDNSPLHF.